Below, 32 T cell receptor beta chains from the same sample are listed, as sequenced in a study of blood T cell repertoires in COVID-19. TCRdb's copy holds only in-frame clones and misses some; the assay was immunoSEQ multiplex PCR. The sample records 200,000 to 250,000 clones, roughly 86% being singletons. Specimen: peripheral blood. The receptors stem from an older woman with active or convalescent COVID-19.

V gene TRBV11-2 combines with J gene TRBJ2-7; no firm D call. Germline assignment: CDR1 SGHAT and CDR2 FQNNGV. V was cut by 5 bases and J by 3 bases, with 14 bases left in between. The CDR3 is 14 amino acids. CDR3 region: CASSLFQNSYEQYF. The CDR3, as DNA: TGTGCCAGCAGCCTGTTTCAGAACAGCTACGAGCAGTACTTC.

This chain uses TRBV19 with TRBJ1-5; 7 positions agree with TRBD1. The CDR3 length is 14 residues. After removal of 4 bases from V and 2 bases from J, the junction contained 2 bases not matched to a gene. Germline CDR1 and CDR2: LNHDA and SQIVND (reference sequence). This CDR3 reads CASSNQGGNQPQHF. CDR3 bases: TGTGCCAGTAGTAACCAGGGGGGCAATCAGCCCCAGCATTTT.

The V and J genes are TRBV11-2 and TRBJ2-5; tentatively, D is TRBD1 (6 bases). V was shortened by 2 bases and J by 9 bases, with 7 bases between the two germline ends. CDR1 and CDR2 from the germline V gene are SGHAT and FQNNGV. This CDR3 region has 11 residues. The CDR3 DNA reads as TGTGCCAGCAGCTTAAACAGGGCCCAGTACTTC. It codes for CASSLNRAQYF.

DNA for the CDR3: TGTGCCAGCAGCTTAGGGCCGGGACAGGGATTAAGCAATCAGCCCCAGCATTTT. It translates to CASSLGPGQGLSNQPQHF. This rearrangement joins TRBV7-9 to TRBJ1-5; the match to TRBD1 covers 9 bases. With V trimmed by 1 base and J by 1 base, 8 bases remained unmatched. The CDR3 totals 18 residues. Germline V lookup: CDR1 SEHNR, CDR2 FQNEAQ (reference sequence).

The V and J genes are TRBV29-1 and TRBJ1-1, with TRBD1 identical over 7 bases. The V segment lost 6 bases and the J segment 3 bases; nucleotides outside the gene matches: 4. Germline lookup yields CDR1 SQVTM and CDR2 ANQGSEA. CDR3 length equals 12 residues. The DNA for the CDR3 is TGCAGCGTCAACAGGGGATACACTGAAGCTTTCTTT. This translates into CSVNRGYTEAFF.

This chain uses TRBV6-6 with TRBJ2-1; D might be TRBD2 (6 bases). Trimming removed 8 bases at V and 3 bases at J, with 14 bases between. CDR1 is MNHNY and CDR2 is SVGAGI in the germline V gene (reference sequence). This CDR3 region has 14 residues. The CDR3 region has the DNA TGTGCCAGCCGCGGAGGGCCTAGCTACAATGAGCAGTTCTTC. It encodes CASRGGPSYNEQFF.

CDR3 region: CASSEPTYTEAFF. CDR3 nucleotide sequence: TGCGCCAGCAGTGAGCCGACTTACACTGAAGCTTTCTTT. The chain employs TRBV10-2 and TRBJ1-1; D ambiguous. Germline V gene data show CDR1 as WSHSY and CDR2 as SAAADI. V lost 2 bases to trimming and J lost 3 bases, with 7 bases between them. The CDR3 contains 13 residues.

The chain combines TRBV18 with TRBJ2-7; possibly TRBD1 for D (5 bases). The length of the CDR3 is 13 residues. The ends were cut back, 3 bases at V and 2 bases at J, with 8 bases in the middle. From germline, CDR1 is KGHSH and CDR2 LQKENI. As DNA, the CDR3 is TGTGCCAGCTCACCTACAGGCCCCTACGAGCAGTACTTC. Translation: CASSPTGPYEQYF. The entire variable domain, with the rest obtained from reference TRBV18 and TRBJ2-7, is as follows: NAGVMQNPRHLVRRRGQEARLRCSPMKGHSHVYWYRQLPEEGLKFMVYLQKENIIDESGMPKERFSAEFPKEGPSILRIQQVVRGDSAAYFCASSPTGPYEQYFGPGTRLTVT.

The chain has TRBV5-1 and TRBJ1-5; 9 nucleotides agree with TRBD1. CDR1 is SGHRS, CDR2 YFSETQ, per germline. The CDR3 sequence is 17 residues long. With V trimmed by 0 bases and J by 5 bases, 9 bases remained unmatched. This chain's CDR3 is CASSLGARDRVDQPQHF. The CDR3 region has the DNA TGCGCCAGCAGCTTGGGGGCCAGGGACAGGGTTGATCAGCCCCAGCATTTT.

The CDR3 sequence is CASSRGADYGYTF. DNA of the CDR3: TGTGCCAGCAGCAGGGGCGCGGATTATGGCTACACCTTC. The chain employs TRBV6-2 or TRBV6-3 and TRBJ1-2; a possible D gene is TRBD1 (6 bases). In germline, CDR1 is MNHEY, CDR2 SVGEGT. CDR3 length: 13 amino acids. V was trimmed by 6 bases and J by 5 bases, leaving 13 bases between them.

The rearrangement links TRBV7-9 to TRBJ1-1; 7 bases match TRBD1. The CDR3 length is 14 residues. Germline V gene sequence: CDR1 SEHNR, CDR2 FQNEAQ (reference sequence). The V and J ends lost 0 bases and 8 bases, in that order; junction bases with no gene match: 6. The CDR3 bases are TGTGCCAGCAGCTTAGCTCCCGGGACAGTCGAAGCTTTCTTT. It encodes CASSLAPGTVEAFF.

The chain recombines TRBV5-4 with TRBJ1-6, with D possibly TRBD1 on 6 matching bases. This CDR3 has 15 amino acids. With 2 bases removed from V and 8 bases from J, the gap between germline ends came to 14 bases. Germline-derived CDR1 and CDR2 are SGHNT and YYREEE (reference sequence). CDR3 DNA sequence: TGTGCCAGCAGCTTACCAGGGGAAGGGTATTCACCCCTCCACTTT. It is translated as CASSLPGEGYSPLHF.

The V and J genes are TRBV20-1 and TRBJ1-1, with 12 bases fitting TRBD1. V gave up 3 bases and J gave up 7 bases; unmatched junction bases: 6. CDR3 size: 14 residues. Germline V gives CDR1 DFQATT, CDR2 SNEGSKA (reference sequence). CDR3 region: CSASRDRGLGEAFF. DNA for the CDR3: TGCAGTGCTAGTCGGGACAGGGGGCTAGGTGAAGCTTTCTTT.

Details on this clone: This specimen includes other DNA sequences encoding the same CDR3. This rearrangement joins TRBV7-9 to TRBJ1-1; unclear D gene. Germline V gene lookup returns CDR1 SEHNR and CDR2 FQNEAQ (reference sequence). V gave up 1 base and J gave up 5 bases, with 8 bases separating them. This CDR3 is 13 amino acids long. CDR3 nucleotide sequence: TGTGCCAGCAGCTTAGGAGGGAGGACTGAAGCTTTCTTT. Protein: CASSLGGRTEAFF.

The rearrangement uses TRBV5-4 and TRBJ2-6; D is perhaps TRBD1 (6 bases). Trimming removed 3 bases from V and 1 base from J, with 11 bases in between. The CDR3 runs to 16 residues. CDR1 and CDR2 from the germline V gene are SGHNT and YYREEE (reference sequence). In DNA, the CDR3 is TGTGCCAGCAGCTCCTACACAGGGTCTGGGGCCAACGTCCTGACTTTC. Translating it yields CASSSYTGSGANVLTF. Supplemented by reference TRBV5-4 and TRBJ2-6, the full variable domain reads ETGVTQSPTHLIKTRGQQVTLRCSSQSGHNTVSWYQQALGQGPQFIFQYYREEENGRGNFPPRFSGLQFPNYSSELNVNALELDDSALYLCASSSYTGSGANVLTFGAGSRLTVL.

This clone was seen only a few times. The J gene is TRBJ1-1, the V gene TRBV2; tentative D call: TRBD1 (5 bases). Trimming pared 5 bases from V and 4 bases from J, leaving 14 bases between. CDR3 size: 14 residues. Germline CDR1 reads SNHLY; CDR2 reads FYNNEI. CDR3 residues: CASSKGLSGTEAFF. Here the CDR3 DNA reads TGTGCCAGCAGTAAGGGACTCTCGGGCACTGAAGCTTTCTTT.

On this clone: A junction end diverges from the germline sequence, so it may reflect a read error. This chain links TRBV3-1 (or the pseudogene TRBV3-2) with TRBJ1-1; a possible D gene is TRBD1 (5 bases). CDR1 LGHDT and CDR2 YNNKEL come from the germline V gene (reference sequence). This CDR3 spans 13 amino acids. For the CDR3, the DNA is TGTGCCAGCATCCAAGAAAATGGGGCGAGGGCTTTCTTT. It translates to CASIQENGARAFF.

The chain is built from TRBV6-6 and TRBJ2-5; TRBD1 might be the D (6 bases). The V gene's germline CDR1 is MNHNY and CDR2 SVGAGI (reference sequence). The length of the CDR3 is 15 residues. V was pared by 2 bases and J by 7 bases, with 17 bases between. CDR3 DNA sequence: TGTGCCAGCAGTTACCCGGACAGTCTCACCGGGACCCAGTACTTC. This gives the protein CASSYPDSLTGTQYF.

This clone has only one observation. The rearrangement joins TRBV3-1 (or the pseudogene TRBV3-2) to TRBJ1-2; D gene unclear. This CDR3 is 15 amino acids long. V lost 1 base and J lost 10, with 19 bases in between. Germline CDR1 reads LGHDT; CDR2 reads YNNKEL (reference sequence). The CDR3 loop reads CASSQGIQSRHVYTF. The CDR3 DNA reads TGTGCCAGCAGCCAAGGAATCCAGTCCAGACACGTCTACACCTTC.

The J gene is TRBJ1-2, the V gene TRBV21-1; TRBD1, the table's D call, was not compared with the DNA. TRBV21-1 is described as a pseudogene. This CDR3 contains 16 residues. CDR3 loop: CASSTRRQGSARGYTF. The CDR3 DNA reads TGTGCCAGCAGCACCCGGCGACAGGGATCAGCTAGAGGCTACACCTTC.

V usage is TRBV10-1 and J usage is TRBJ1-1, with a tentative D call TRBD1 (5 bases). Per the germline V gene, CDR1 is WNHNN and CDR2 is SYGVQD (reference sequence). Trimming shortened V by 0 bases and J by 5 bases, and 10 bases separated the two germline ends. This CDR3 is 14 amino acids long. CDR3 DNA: TGCGCCAGCAGTGAGTCCACCGGGGGAACTGAAGCTTTCTTT. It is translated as CASSESTGGTEAFF.

The CDR3 spells CASSQAEETQYF. The CDR3 DNA is TGTGCCAGCAGCCAAGCGGAAGAGACCCAGTACTTC. The chain has TRBV6-2 or TRBV6-3 and TRBJ2-5; weak D call: TRBD2 (5 bases). Germline V lookup: CDR1 MNHEY, CDR2 SVGEGT. V was cut by 6 bases and J by 3 bases, with 8 bases left in between. The CDR3 consists of 12 residues.

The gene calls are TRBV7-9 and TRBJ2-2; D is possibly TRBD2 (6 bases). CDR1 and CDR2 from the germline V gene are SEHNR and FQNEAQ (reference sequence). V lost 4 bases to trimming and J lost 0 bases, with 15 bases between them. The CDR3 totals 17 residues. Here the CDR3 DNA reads TGTGCCAGCAGCTCGAGATCAGGCGGGACGAACACCGGGGAGCTGTTTTTT. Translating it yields CASSSRSGGTNTGELFF.

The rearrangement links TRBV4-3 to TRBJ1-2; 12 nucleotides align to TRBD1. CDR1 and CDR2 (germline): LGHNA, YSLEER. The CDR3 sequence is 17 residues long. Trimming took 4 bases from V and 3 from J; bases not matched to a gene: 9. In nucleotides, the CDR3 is TGCGCCAGCAGCCGACAACCGGGACAGGGGGCATACTATGGCTACACCTTC. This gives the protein CASSRQPGQGAYYGYTF.

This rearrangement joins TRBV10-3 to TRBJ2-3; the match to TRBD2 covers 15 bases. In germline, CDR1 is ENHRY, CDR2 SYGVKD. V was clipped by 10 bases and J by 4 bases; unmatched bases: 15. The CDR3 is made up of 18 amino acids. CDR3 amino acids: CATLKRTSGGGGADTQYF. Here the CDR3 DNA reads TGTGCCACTTTAAAAAGGACTAGCGGGGGGGGAGGTGCAGATACGCAGTATTTT.

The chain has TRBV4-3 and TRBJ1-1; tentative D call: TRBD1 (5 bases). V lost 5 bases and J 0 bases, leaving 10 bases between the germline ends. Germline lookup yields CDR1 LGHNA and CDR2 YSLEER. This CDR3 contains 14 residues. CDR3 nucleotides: TGCGCCAGCAGCGGACGGGGGATGAACACTGAAGCTTTCTTT. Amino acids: CASSGRGMNTEAFF.

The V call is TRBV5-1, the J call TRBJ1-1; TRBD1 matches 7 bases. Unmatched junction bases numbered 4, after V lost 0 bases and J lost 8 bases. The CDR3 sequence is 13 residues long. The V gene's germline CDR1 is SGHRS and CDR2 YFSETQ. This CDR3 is CASSLETGTEAFF. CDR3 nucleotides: TGCGCCAGCAGCTTGGAGACAGGGACCGAAGCTTTCTTT. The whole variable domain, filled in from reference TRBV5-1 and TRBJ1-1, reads KAGVTQTPRYLIKTRGQQVTLSCSPISGHRSVSWYQQTPGQGLQFLFEYFSETQRNKGNFPGRFSGRQFSNSRSEMNVSTLELGDSALYLCASSLETGTEAFFGQGTRLTVV.

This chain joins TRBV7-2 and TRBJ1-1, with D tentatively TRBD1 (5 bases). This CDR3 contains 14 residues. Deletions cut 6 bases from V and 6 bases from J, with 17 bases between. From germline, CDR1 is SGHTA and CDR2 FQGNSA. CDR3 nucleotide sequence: TGTGCCAGCAGTTGGACACGCTTGAGCGCTGAAGCTTTCTTT. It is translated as CASSWTRLSAEAFF.

CDR3 nucleotides: TGTGCCAGCAGTTTACGGCGGGGGCTCGAGCAGTACTTC. Encoded protein: CASSLRRGLEQYF. J is TRBJ2-7 and V is TRBV12-3 or TRBV12-4; TRBD2 might be the D (7 bases). CDR3 length: 13 amino acids. The V gene lost 2 bases and the J gene lost 6 bases, with 11 bases spanning the gap.

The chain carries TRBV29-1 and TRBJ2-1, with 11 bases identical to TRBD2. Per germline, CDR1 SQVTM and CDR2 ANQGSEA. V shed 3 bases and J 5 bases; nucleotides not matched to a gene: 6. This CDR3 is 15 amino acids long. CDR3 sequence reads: CSVDWLAGGDNEQFF. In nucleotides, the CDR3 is TGCAGCGTTGATTGGCTAGCGGGGGGTGACAATGAGCAGTTCTTC.

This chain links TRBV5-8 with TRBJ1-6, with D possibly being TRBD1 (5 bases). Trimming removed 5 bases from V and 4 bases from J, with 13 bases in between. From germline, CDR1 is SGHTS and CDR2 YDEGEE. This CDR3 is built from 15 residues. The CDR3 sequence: CASRGATLYNSPLHF. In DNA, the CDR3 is TGTGCCAGCAGAGGGGCCACCTTATATAATTCACCCCTCCACTTT.

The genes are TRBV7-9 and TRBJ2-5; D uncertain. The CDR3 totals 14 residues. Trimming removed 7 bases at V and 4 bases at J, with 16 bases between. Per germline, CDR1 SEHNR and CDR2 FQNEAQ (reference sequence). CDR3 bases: TGTGCCAGCACCAACCTGGTAGTTACAGAGACCCAGTACTTC. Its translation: CASTNLVVTETQYF.